The rows below give T cell receptor beta chains drawn from one sample of a study of blood T cell repertoires in COVID-19. The table came from immunoSEQ multiplex PCR; TCRdb's copy has only in-frame clones and leaves some out. The repertoire holds about 160,000 clones, with around 82% as singletons. Sequenced sample: peripheral blood. Receptor source: a man aged 55-75 years with active or convalescent COVID-19. The CDR3 runs from the conserved cysteine through the conserved F or W. The D gene is left open where the match is weak.

TGCGCCAGCAGTGAGTCTGGACTAGCGCTCAATGAGCAGTTCTTC,CASSESGLALNEQFF,15,TRBV10-1,TRBD2,TRBJ2-1
TGTGCCAGCGCGAGGACAACTAATGAAAAACTGTTTTTT,CASARTTNEKLFF,13,TRBV6-5,NA,TRBJ1-4
TGTGCCAGCAGCCCTAACCCCGGACAGGGGGAACCCCAAGAGACCCAGTACTTC,CASSPNPGQGEPQETQYF,18,TRBV3-1/TRBV3-2,TRBD1,TRBJ2-5
TGTGCCAGCTCAGCCCGCAGGGATGATGAAGCTTTCTTT,CASSARRDDEAFF,13,TRBV18,NA,TRBJ1-1
TGTGCCAGCCGTCCAGGACAGGGGCAGGGGAACACTGAAGCTTTCTTT,CASRPGQGQGNTEAFF,16,TRBV27,TRBD1,TRBJ1-1
TGTGCCAGCAGCCAAGGGCTAGCAACGGAGACCCAGTACTTC,CASSQGLATETQYF,14,TRBV3-1/TRBV3-2,NA,TRBJ2-5
TGTGCCAGCAGCTTGCGACAGGGTTTTTTGTGGGCTTTCTTT,CASSLRQGFLWAFF,14,TRBV5-6,TRBD1,TRBJ1-1
TGTGCCAGCAGCCAAGAAAGGGGGATCTATGGCTACACCTTC,CASSQERGIYGYTF,14,TRBV3-1/TRBV3-2,NA,TRBJ1-2
TGTGCCAGCAGCGTACAGGCAGACATCAATTCACCCCTCCACTTT,CASSVQADINSPLHF,15,TRBV9,NA,TRBJ1-6
TGTGCCAGCAGCAGAACAGGGGGCCGGACTGAAGCTTTCTTT,CASSRTGGRTEAFF,14,TRBV11-1,TRBD1,TRBJ1-1
TGTGCCAGCAGTGAGGCAGGTGGGGGGGACACTGAAGCTTTCTTT,CASSEAGGGDTEAFF,15,TRBV25-1,NA,TRBJ1-1